The TCR beta chain described here comes from a study of metastatic and nonmetastatic thyroid tumors (dated by TCRdb to the early 2020s). At the level of the whole study: For patients with malignant and with benign thyroid disease, the researchers compared repertoires between peripheral blood samples and tumor or nodule tissue samples.

Before undergoing thyroid surgery, none of the patients had been given any kind of treatment. Patient clinical samples collected from about 2012 to 2019 were retrospectively analysed using T-cell receptor beta sequencing. The full study reports these points: TCR beta diversity was reported as significantly higher in malignant tumors than in benign nodules, in both blood and tumor samples.

For this clone: This receptor's antigen is unknown. Base qualities are missing; no much larger clone stands one base away.

Trimming costs V 7 bases and J 0 bases, and their ends lie 8 bases apart. CDR1 and CDR2, looked up from the germline V gene, are ENHRY and SYGVKD. The CDR3 measures 13 amino acids from cysteine to phenylalanine. Only the CDR3 DNA is retained, 39 bases long and in frame from the first base. Libraries came from PCR. The reads were generated on an Illumina HiSeq 4000. High-throughput sequencing was used to profile the CDR3 region of the TCR beta-chain in every patient. On the authors' methods: CDR3 differences across clinicopathological groups were used to build a classifier for discriminating distant-metastatic papillary thyroid cancer patients. The Shannon index was used to assess repertoire diversity, and the Morisita-Horn index was used to assess tumor-blood repertoire similarity. The public reads were reanalyzed by TCRdb: fastp trimming at Q25, MiXCR alignment, in-frame beta chains only. These V and J calls rely on TCRdb rather than the paper's analysis. The sample table shows some 60,000 clones, and almost 30% are seen once. About 15% of the sample rests with the top ten.

This receptor was identified in a female donor with papillary thyroid cancer or a benign thyroid nodule (not recorded which). Some clones in this sample may be carry-over from other donors' samples. Sequenced: blood. Recombination connected TRBV10-3 to TRBJ2-3, with the D gene not confidently named. CDR3 reads: CAITSPSTDTQYF. The bases read TGTGCCATCACCTCCCCGAGCACAGATACGCAGTATTTT.